The rows below give T cell receptor beta chains drawn from one sample of a study of PD-1 blockade in classical Hodgkin lymphoma. Data came from immunoSEQ multiplex PCR; TCRdb stores just in-frame clones and leaves some out. The repertoire holds 17,000 or so clones, just under 85% seen once, with 1% in the top ten. The specimen comprised CD4+ T cells from blood, sampled at baseline. These receptors all stem from a human donor with classical Hodgkin lymphoma. The CDR3 runs from the conserved cysteine through the conserved F or W. D genes are given only for firm matches. Only part of the rows carry a size: once, few, many, or a class if the clone is expanded.

>TRBV7-2|.|.|TRBJ1-2
CASSLNGQVNYGYTF
TGTGCCAGCAGCTTAAACGGGCAAGTTAACTATGGCTACACCTTC
>TRBV28|.|once|TRBJ1-1
CASSLQAMNTEAFF
TGTGCCAGCAGTTTACAGGCTATGAACACTGAAGCTTTCTTT
>TRBV18|.|.|TRBJ2-1
CASSRAGGHNEQFF
TGTGCCAGCTCACGGGCCGGGGGCCACAATGAGCAGTTCTTC
>TRBV6-6|TRBD1|.|TRBJ1-1
CASRTGQENTEAFF
TGTGCCAGCAGGACAGGACAGGAGAACACTGAAGCTTTCTTT
>TRBV11-2|TRBD2|.|TRBJ2-7
CASSLGISGREQYF
TGTGCCAGCAGCTTAGGGATTAGCGGGAGGGAGCAGTACTTC
>TRBV6-1|.|.|TRBJ2-5
CAAQWMPQETQYF
TGTGCAGCCCAGTGGATGCCCCAAGAGACCCAGTACTTC
>TRBV12-1|.|.|TRBJ2-1
CASSPRDRGDEQFF
TGTGCCAGCAGCCCACGGGACAGAGGCGATGAGCAGTTCTTC
>TRBV12-5|.|.|TRBJ1-1
CASGLAGTEAFF
TGTGCTAGTGGTTTGGCCGGTACTGAAGCTTTCTTT
>TRBV6-6|TRBD2|.|TRBJ2-3
CASSASGSHGTQYF
TGTGCCAGCAGCGCTAGCGGGTCCCACGGGACGCAGTATTTT
>TRBV18|.|.|TRBJ2-1
CASSALANIFYNEQFF
TGTGCCAGCTCAGCGCTCGCAAATATTTTCTACAATGAGCAGTTCTTC
>TRBV5-1|.|once|TRBJ1-1
CASSSGGTLSNTEAFF
TGCGCCAGCAGCTCCGGAGGGACACTATCGAACACTGAAGCTTTCTTT
>TRBV11-2|.|.|TRBJ1-1
CASSLISSSRNTEAFF
TGTGCCAGCAGCCTCATATCTTCGAGCAGGAACACTGAAGCTTTCTTT
>TRBV19|.|.|TRBJ2-6
CASSDPGAGANVLTF
TGTGCCAGTAGCGACCCAGGGGCTGGGGCCAACGTCCTGACTTTC
>TRBV5-1|.|.|TRBJ1-4
CASRRGNEKLFF
TGCGCCAGCAGGAGGGGTAATGAAAAACTGTTTTTT
>TRBV29-1|.|.|TRBJ2-3
CSVPRGVSISTDTQYF
TGCAGCGTTCCCAGGGGGGTTTCAATCAGCACAGATACGCAGTATTTT
>TRBV4-3|.|.|TRBJ1-5
CASSQDFVGLQPQHF
TGCGCCAGCAGCCAAGATTTCGTAGGGTTGCAGCCCCAGCATTTT
>TRBV6-1|TRBD1|.|TRBJ2-7
CASSEGRTGGYEQYF
TGTGCCAGCAGCGAAGGCAGGACAGGGGGCTACGAGCAGTACTTC
>TRBV5-4|TRBD1|.|TRBJ1-1
CASSPYRDRVRTEAFF
TGTGCCAGCAGCCCTTACCGGGACAGGGTTCGTACTGAAGCTTTCTTT
>TRBV7-8|TRBD1|.|TRBJ2-7
CASSSSLTGDMYEQYF
TGTGCCAGCAGCTCGTCTTTAACAGGGGATATGTACGAGCAGTACTTC
>TRBV9|.|.|TRBJ2-7
CASSDFPGPTYEQYF
TGTGCCAGCAGCGACTTCCCGGGACCGACCTACGAGCAGTACTTC
>TRBV6-6|.|.|TRBJ1-5
CASSWDIGNQPQHF
TGTGCCAGCAGTTGGGACATAGGCAATCAGCCCCAGCATTTT
>TRBV5-4|.|few|TRBJ1-2
CASSLQPPANYGYTF
TGTGCCAGCAGCTTACAGCCCCCGGCTAACTATGGCTACACCTTC
>TRBV19|TRBD1|few|TRBJ1-1
CATGQGRVNTEAFF
TGTGCCACGGGACAGGGGCGAGTGAACACTGAAGCTTTCTTT
>TRBV25-1|TRBD2|.|TRBJ2-5
CASSDAGGRETQYF
TGTGCCAGCAGTGATGCGGGGGGCCGGGAGACCCAGTACTTC
>TRBV18|.|.|TRBJ1-2
CASSPAAEGYTF
TGTGCCAGCTCACCCGCGGCGGAGGGCTACACCTTC
>TRBV6-5|.|.|TRBJ2-7
CATRTDSYEQYF
TGTGCCACCCGGACGGATTCCTACGAGCAGTACTTC
>TRBV10-3|.|.|TRBJ2-3
CATAEDTQYF
TGTGCCACAGCGGAAGATACGCAGTATTTT
>TRBV7-2|.|.|TRBJ2-5
CASSLWARTSQETQYF
TGTGCCAGCAGCTTATGGGCCCGGACGTCTCAAGAGACCCAGTACTTC
>TRBV7-8|TRBD2|.|TRBJ2-1
CASSLAGLAVYNEQFF
TGTGCCAGCAGCTTAGCGGGACTAGCTGTCTACAATGAGCAGTTCTTC
>TRBV6-5|TRBD1|.|TRBJ2-7
CASNLRGQGVGEQYF
TGTGCCAGCAACCTAAGGGGACAGGGTGTCGGCGAGCAGTACTTC
>TRBV2|.|.|TRBJ1-5
CASSGNGGGYQPQHF
TGTGCCAGCAGCGGTAATGGGGGGGGGTATCAGCCCCAGCATTTT
>TRBV7-2|.|.|TRBJ2-7
CASSSPFIATYEQYF
TGTGCCAGCAGCTCCCCTTTTATAGCCACCTACGAGCAGTACTTC
>TRBV5-1|.|.|TRBJ2-4
CASSLAGYIQYF
TGCGCCAGCAGCTTGGCCGGCTACATTCAGTACTTC
>TRBV7-9|.|.|TRBJ2-1
CASSLGWGAENYEQFF
TGTGCCAGCAGCTTGGGGTGGGGGGCGGAAAACTATGAGCAGTTCTTC
>TRBV7-2|.|.|TRBJ2-3
CASSLIVTHTQYF
TGTGCCAGCAGCTTAATTGTCACTCATACGCAGTATTTT
>TRBV29-1|.|.|TRBJ1-5
CSVEPGSNQPQHF
TGCAGCGTTGAACCCGGAAGCAATCAGCCCCAGCATTTT
>TRBV5-6|TRBD1|.|TRBJ1-2
CASSRDRNYGYTF
TGTGCCAGCAGCAGGGACAGAAACTATGGCTACACCTTC
>TRBV5-7|.|.|TRBJ1-1
CASVPRQLTLNTEAFF
TGTGCCAGCGTTCCCCGACAGTTGACCCTGAACACTGAAGCTTTCTTT
>TRBV7-2|.|.|TRBJ2-1
CASSFHLIPNEQFF
TGTGCCAGCAGCTTCCACCTGATTCCCAATGAGCAGTTCTTC
>TRBV7-7|.|.|TRBJ2-2
CASSLALTANTGELFF
TGTGCTAGCAGCTTAGCGCTGACAGCCAACACCGGGGAGCTGTTTTTT
>TRBV27|.|once|TRBJ1-3
CASSLTYSGNTIYF
TGTGCCAGCAGCCTTACATACTCTGGAAACACCATATATTTT
>TRBV25-1|.|few|TRBJ2-5
CASSAGQETQYF
TGTGCCAGCAGCGCGGGACAGGAGACCCAGTACTTC
>TRBV18|.|few|TRBJ1-1
CASSLTGSVTEAFF
TGTGCCAGCTCTCTGACAGGTTCGGTCACTGAAGCTTTCTTT
>TRBV6-5|.|.|TRBJ1-5
CASSTDRGDQPQHF
TGTGCCAGCAGTACGGATAGGGGAGACCAGCCCCAGCATTTT
>TRBV6-5|.|.|TRBJ1-5
CASSLRGDQPQHF
TGTGCCAGCAGCCTCAGGGGCGATCAGCCCCAGCATTTT